This T cell receptor beta chain was obtained from a study of radiotherapy plus CTLA-4 blockade in lung cancer. Across the study: For approximately 19% of patients, objective responses occurred, and about 33% had disease control. Study-wide findings and caveats: Reports identified early blood T cell clone dynamics, with interferon-beta, as the best response predictor. Clones of tumor-derived TCRs expanded in blood after radiotherapy plus ipilimumab.

CDR3 length equals 15 residues. J gave up 2 bases and V 1 base, and 0 bases lay outside the gene matches. In germline, CDR1 is SGHTS, CDR2 YDEGEE. With regard to this clone: Its antigen remains unidentified.

Lung cancer patients with chemo-refractory metastatic non-small-cell disease were given focal radiation plus CTLA-4 blockade with ipilimumab. Only in-frame clones appear in the TCRdb table, and some are missing; sequencing was by immunoSEQ multiplex PCR. The data contain 86,000 or so clones, about 79% of them singletons. This rearrangement joins TRBV5-8 to TRBJ2-1; 10 nucleotides agree with TRBD2. This clonotype originated in a human donor with non-small cell lung cancer who had a partial response to radiotherapy plus ipilimumab. Some clones in this sample may be carry-over from other donors' samples. The sequenced sample was peripheral blood, obtained from a patient treated with radiotherapy plus ipilimumab. The CDR3 DNA is TGTGCCAGCAGCTTGACTAGCGGGACCTACAATGAGCAGTTCTTC. This gives the protein CASSLTSGTYNEQFF.